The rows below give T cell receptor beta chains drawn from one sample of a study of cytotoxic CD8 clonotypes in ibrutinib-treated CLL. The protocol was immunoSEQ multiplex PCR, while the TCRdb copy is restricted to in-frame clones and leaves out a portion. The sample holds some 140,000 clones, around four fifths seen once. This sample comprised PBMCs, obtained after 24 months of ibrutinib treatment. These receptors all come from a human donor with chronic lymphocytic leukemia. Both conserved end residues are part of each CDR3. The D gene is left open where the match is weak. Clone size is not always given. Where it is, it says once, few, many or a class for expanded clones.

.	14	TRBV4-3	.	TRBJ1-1	TGCGCCAGCAGCCAATTGACAGAGAACACTGAAGCTTTCTTT	CASSQLTENTEAFF
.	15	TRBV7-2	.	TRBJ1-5	TGTGCCAGCAGCTTAGCCGGGTCCCACAATCAGCCCCAGCATTTT	CASSLAGSHNQPQHF
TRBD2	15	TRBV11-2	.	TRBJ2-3	TGTGCCAGCAGCCGCCTAGCGGGGCACACAGATACGCAGTATTTT	CASSRLAGHTDTQYF
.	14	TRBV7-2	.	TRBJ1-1	TGTGCCAGCAGCTTAGTTCCAGGAAACACTGAAGCTTTCTTT	CASSLVPGNTEAFF
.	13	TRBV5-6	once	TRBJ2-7	TGTGCCAGCAGCGGAGACTACAGGGACGAGCAGTACTTC	CASSGDYRDEQYF
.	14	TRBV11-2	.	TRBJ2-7	TGTGCCAGCAGCTTAGACTGGATCACCTACGAGCAGTACTTC	CASSLDWITYEQYF
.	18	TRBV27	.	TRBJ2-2	TGTGCCAGCAGTTTATTTGGGGGGGGCCAGGATTCCACCGGGGAGCTGTTTTTT	CASSLFGGGQDSTGELFF
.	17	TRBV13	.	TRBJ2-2	TGTGCCAGCAGCCCTAACTTAGGACCGTGGGACACCGGGGAGCTGTTTTTT	CASSPNLGPWDTGELFF
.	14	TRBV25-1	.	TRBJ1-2	TGTGCCAGCTCCCAGGACAGCATTAACTATGGCTACACCTTC	CASSQDSINYGYTF
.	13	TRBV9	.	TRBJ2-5	TGTGCCAGCAGCGGACTAGACCAAGAGACCCAGTACTTC	CASSGLDQETQYF
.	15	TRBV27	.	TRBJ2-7	TGTGCCAGCAGTACGGCGAGGGGGGGAAAAAACGAGCAGTACTTC	CASSTARGGKNEQYF
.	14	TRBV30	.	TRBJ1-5	TGTGCCTGGAGTGTTCACCTTAGCAATCAGCCCCAGCATTTT	CAWSVHLSNQPQHF
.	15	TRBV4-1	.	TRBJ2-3	TGCGCCAGCAGCCAAGATCACCCCCTCACAGATACGCAGTATTTT	CASSQDHPLTDTQYF
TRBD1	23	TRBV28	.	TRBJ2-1	TGTGCCAGCCTCCTTAGCCCCGGGACAGGGGGCGGACTAGTTGATCAGTACGGCAATGAGCAGTTCTTC	CASLLSPGTGGGLVDQYGNEQFF
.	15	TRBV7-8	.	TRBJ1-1	TGTGCCAGCAGACTCAGTCTTCGGGGGGACACTGAAGCTTTCTTT	CASRLSLRGDTEAFF
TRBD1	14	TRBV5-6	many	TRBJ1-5	TGTGCCAGCAGCAACCAGGGGGCGGATCAGCCCCAGCATTTT	CASSNQGADQPQHF
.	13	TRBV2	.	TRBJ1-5	TGTGCCAGCAGTGACGGGTTTGGTCAGCCCCAGCATTTT	CASSDGFGQPQHF
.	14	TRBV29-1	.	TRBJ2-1	TGCAGCGCCGGACCCTTCAGCTCCTACAATGAGCAGTTCTTC	CSAGPFSSYNEQFF
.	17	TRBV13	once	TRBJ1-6	TGTGCCAGCAGCTTACGGACAGCAAGCTCCTATAATTCACCCCTCCACTTT	CASSLRTASSYNSPLHF
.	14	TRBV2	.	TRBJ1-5	TGTGCCAGCAGTGACAGATATAGCAATCAGCCCCAGCATTTT	CASSDRYSNQPQHF
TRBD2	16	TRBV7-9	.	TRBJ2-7	TGTGCCAGCAGCCCGGGACTAGGCGAAGGAAACTACGAGCAGTACTTC	CASSPGLGEGNYEQYF
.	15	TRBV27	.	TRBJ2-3	TGTGCCAGCAGTCCCGATATGGCTTACACAGATACGCAGTATTTT	CASSPDMAYTDTQYF
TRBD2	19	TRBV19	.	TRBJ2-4	TGTGCCAGTAGTATAGTTCGGGGTAGCGGGGGCTTCGCCAAAAACATTCAGTACTTC	CASSIVRGSGGFAKNIQYF
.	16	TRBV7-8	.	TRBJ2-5	TGTGCCAGCAGACCCAGGTTCAGGGGATTCCAAGAGACCCAGTACTTC	CASRPRFRGFQETQYF
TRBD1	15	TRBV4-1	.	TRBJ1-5	TGCGCCAGCAGCCCTGGACAGGGCTACAATCAGCCCCAGCATTTT	CASSPGQGYNQPQHF
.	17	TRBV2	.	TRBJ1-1	TGTGCCAGCAGTGAGAGACAGGTGAACCTAATGAACACTGAAGCTTTCTTT	CASSERQVNLMNTEAFF
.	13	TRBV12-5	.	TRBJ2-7	TGTGCTAGTGGTTTGGTACCTGGTGGCGAGCAGTACTTC	CASGLVPGGEQYF
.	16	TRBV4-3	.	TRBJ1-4	TGCGCCAGCAGCCAAGACTGGCAGTCAACTAATGAAAAACTGTTTTTT	CASSQDWQSTNEKLFF
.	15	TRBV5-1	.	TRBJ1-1	TGCGCCAGCAGCCGGTGGTCGGGGGCTAGTGCTGAAGCTTTCTTT	CASSRWSGASAEAFF
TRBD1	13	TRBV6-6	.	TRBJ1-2	TGTGCCAGCAGTTTGACAGGGGGCAGTGGCTACACCTTC	CASSLTGGSGYTF
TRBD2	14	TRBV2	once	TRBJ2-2	TGTGCCAGTCGACTAGCGGGATACACCGGGGAGCTGTTTTTT	CASRLAGYTGELFF
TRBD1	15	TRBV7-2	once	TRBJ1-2	TGTGCCAGCAGCTTAGTGACAGGGGGATCCTATGGCTACACCTTC	CASSLVTGGSYGYTF
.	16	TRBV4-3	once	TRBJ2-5	TGCGCCAGCAGCCAAGGGGCGAGTGGAAAACAAGAGACCCAGTACTTC	CASSQGASGKQETQYF
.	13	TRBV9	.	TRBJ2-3	TGTGCCAGCAGCGTCGGGACGACAGATACGCAGTATTTT	CASSVGTTDTQYF
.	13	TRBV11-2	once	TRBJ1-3	TGTGCCAGCAGGCAACAGGCTGGAAACACCATATATTTT	CASRQQAGNTIYF
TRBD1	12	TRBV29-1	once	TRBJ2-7	TGCAGCGTCCAAAGGACAGGGGACGAGCAGTACTTC	CSVQRTGDEQYF
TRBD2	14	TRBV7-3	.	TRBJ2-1	TGTGCCAGCAGCCATTATAGCGGGGACTATGAGCAGTTCTTC	CASSHYSGDYEQFF
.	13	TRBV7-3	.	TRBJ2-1	TGTGCCAGCAGTGGACAGGCGGGGAATGAGCAGTTCTTC	CASSGQAGNEQFF
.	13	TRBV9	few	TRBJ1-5	TGTGCCAGCAGCGCAACAACCAATCAGCCCCAGCATTTT	CASSATTNQPQHF
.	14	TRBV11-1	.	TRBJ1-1	TGTGCCAGCAGTAAACAGGGCTTTGGGACTGAAGCTTTCTTT	CASSKQGFGTEAFF
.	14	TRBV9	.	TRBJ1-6	TGTGCCAGCGGACTGGGGCAGATCCTTTCACCCCTCCACTTT	CASGLGQILSPLHF
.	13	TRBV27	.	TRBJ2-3	TGTGCCAGCAGTTTATTGGGGACAGATACGCAGTATTTT	CASSLLGTDTQYF
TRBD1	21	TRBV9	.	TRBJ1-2	TGTGCCAGCAGCGTAGATTGGCAAGCCCTGAGACAGGGGGCGGCTAACTATGGCTACACCTTC	CASSVDWQALRQGAANYGYTF
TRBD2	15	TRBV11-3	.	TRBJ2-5	TGTGCCAGCAGCTTAATAGCGGGGGGTCGCGAGACCCAGTACTTC	CASSLIAGGRETQYF
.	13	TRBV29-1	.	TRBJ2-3	TGCAGCGTGCCAACAGGGAACACAGATACGCAGTATTTT	CSVPTGNTDTQYF
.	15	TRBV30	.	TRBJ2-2	TGTGCCTGGAGTGTACTTCGATCAGGGCCCGGGGAGCTGTTTTTT	CAWSVLRSGPGELFF
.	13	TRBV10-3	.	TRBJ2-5	TGTGCCATCAGTGAGTCGAGGGTTAGTCCCCAGTACTTC	CAISESRVSPQYF
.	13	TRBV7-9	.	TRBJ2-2	TGTGCCAGCAGCCTTGGGGTTTCCGGGGAGCTGTTTTTT	CASSLGVSGELFF
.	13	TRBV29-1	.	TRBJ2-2	TGCAGCGTCGAAACTAGAGACGCCGGGGAGCTGTTTTTT	CSVETRDAGELFF
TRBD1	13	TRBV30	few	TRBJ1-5	TGTGCCTGGGCCGGGACAGCTAATCAGCCCCAGCATTTT	CAWAGTANQPQHF
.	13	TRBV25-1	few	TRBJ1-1	TGTGCCAGCAGTAGTTGGTTGAACACTGAAGCTTTCTTT	CASSSWLNTEAFF
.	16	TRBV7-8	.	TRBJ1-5	TGTGCCAGCAGCTTATGGTCCAGGGGTACCAATCAGCCCCAGCATTTT	CASSLWSRGTNQPQHF
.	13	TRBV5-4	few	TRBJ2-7	TGTGCCAGCAGCGAGACCAGCTCCTACGAGCAGTACTTC	CASSETSSYEQYF
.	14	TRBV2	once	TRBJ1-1	TGTGCCAGCAGTCGGGACGGAAAGAACACTGAAGCTTTCTTT	CASSRDGKNTEAFF
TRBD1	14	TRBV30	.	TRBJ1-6	TGTGCCTGGAGTTGGACAGGCGGACAAAATACCCTCCACTTT	CAWSWTGGQNTLHF
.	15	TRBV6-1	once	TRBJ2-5	TGTGCCAGCACCCCGGGACTGACAGGGCGGGAGACCCAGTACTTC	CASTPGLTGRETQYF
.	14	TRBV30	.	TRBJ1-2	TGTGCCTGGATCCGGGGAGAGGCTAACTATGGCTACACCTTC	CAWIRGEANYGYTF
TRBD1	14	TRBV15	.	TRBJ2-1	TGTGCCACCGAGACAGGGGGCGAAAACAATGAGCAGTTCTTC	CATETGGENNEQFF
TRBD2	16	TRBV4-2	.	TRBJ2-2	TGTGCCAGCAGCCAAGATGTCGGGGGGAGGCCCGGGGAGCTGTTTTTT	CASSQDVGGRPGELFF